This TCR beta chain was observed in a study of CD4 T cells in relation to SARS-CoV-2 and coronaviruses. Study-wide context: The negative reference was HIV-1 Nef peptide pool or peptide-free culture.

Unexposed donor CD4+ T cells date from 2011-2018, before the COVID-19 pandemic. After around nine days of culture, CD4+ T cells were isolated. Cultures held under 2.5 million PBMCs per well with roughly 10 IU/ml IL-2. Turning to this clone: Its antigen is still unknown.

CDR1 and CDR2 from the germline V gene are SNHLY and FYNNEI. This CDR3 has 14 residues. The J segment lost 7 bases and the V segment lost 7 bases, leaving 9 bases of the junction unmatched. Assay used: immunoSEQ multiplex PCR; TCRdb lists only in-frame clones, some missing. The table lists 20,000 or so clones, 75% to 85% of them singletons. The sequence came from a human donor in good health. This chain joins TRBV2 and TRBJ1-4; 7 positions match TRBD1. Input material: CD4+ T cells from PBMCs, cultured in vitro. The CDR3 spells CASTADRAAEKLFF. The CDR3 DNA reads as TGTGCCAGCACTGCAGACAGGGCGGCTGAAAAACTGTTTTTT.